One sample yielded the 9 T cell receptor beta chains listed below, sequenced in a study of low-dose radiotherapy and immunotherapy resistance in tumors. Time point specified: after trial treatment. Stated treatment: LDRT plus nivolumab, ipilimumab, low-dose cyclophosphamide and aspirin (RACIN trial). First-strand cDNA relied on TRAV- and TRBV-specific primers spanning alpha and beta chains. A roughly 20-cycle PCR with a constant-region primer and V-primer adapter amplified TCRs. TCRdb reanalysed the reads using MiXCR and keeps one entry per CDR3 protein. Of 50,000 or so distinct CDR3 sequences listed, about a quarter are singletons. The source was PBMCs, collected after low-dose radiotherapy plus immunotherapy. Receptors were obtained from a male donor with prostate cancer.

This clonotype was seen many times. The chain joins TRBV19 to TRBJ2-3; no clear D gene. Germline V gives CDR1 LNHDA, CDR2 SQIVND (reference sequence). Trimming cost V 9 bases and J 3 bases, with 7 bases left between them. The CDR3 has 11 residues. The CDR3 is CASAQTDTQYF. CDR3 DNA: TGTGCCAGCGCCCAGACAGATACGCAGTATTTT. The complete variable domain, with remaining parts taken from reference TRBV19 and TRBJ2-3, reads DGGITQSPKYLFRKEGQNVTLSCEQNLNHDAMYWYRQDPGQGLRLIYYSQIVNDFQKGDIAEGYSVSREKKESFPLTVTSAQKNPTAFYLCASAQTDTQYFGPGTRLTVL.

CDR3 bases: TGTGCCAGCAGCCAGGTCTCGGGAGGGGGGGACACAGATACGCAGTATTTT. Translation: CASSQVSGGGDTDTQYF. The rearrangement joins TRBV3-1 to TRBJ2-3; 8 bases are a match to TRBD2. Trimming removed 3 bases from V and 2 bases from J; junction bases left unmatched: 10. Germline V gene sequence: CDR1 LGHDT, CDR2 YNNKEL (reference sequence). The CDR3 consists of 17 residues.

This clonotype has at least ten counts. This rearrangement joins TRBV11-2 to TRBJ2-4; D ambiguous. The germline CDR1 and CDR2 sequences are SGHAT and FQNNGV. This CDR3 contains 13 residues. The germline V and J ends were trimmed by 4 bases and 8 bases, with 12 bases remaining between them. CDR3 nucleotide sequence: TGTGCCAGCAGCTCGACATCCGCGGACATTCAGTACTTC. Translation: CASSSTSADIQYF.

Regarding this clonotype: This likely reflects a read error, since a far larger clone is one base away. V usage is TRBV27 and J usage is TRBJ2-1; D not resolved. Germline V lookup: CDR1 MNHEY, CDR2 SMNVEV (reference sequence). This CDR3 region has 11 residues. CDR3 in amino acids: CATSVYNEQFF. The CDR3 DNA is TGTGCCACCAGTGTGTACAATGAGCAGTTCTTC.

There are many counts of this clonotype. This chain uses TRBV19 with TRBJ2-7, with 7 bases lining up with TRBD2. CDR1 and CDR2 from the germline V gene are LNHDA and SQIVND (reference sequence). The CDR3 extends over 15 amino acids. Losses at the gene ends were 1 base for V and 0 bases for J; bases not matched to a gene: 3. CDR3 nucleotide sequence: TGTGCCAGTAGTATAGGAAGCGGGAACTCCTACGAGCAGTACTTC. It is translated as CASSIGSGNSYEQYF.

This clonotype showed up many times. J is TRBJ2-7 and V is TRBV2; tentative D call: TRBD1 (6 bases). The CDR3 length is 14 residues. Germline loops: CDR1 SNHLY, CDR2 FYNNEI. Trimming stripped 6 bases from V and 2 bases from J, with 14 bases between. CDR3 sequence reads: CASSEQGVAYEQYF. The CDR3 region has the DNA TGTGCCAGCAGCGAACAGGGTGTCGCCTACGAGCAGTACTTC. Full variable domain (outside the CDR3, taken from reference TRBV2 and TRBJ2-7): EPEVTQTPSHQVTQMGQEVILRCVPISNHLYFYWYRQILGQKVEFLVSFYNNEISEKSEIFDDQFSVERPDGSNFTLKIRSTKLEDSAMYFCASSEQGVAYEQYFGPGTRLTVT.

The chain carries TRBV20-1 and TRBJ2-2; 9 bases match TRBD2. This CDR3 is 14 amino acids long. The V segment lost 4 bases and the J segment 2 bases; nucleotides outside the gene matches: 2. In germline, CDR1 is DFQATT, CDR2 SNEGSKA (reference sequence). Here the CDR3 DNA reads TGCAGTGCTAAACTAGCGGGTAACACCGGGGAGCTGTTTTTT. Amino acids: CSAKLAGNTGELFF.

This clonotype was detected a few times. With a far larger clone one base away, a read error is the likely cause. The chain has TRBV10-2 and TRBJ2-7; TRBD2 aligns across 7 bases. This CDR3 comprises 14 residues. CDR1 is WSHSY, CDR2 SAAADI, per germline. The CDR3 DNA follows: TGTGCCAGCAGTGATGGACTAGACCGCCCGGAGCAGTACTTC. This encodes CASSDGLDRPEQYF.

There are many counts of this clonotype. The chain combines TRBV29-1 with TRBJ2-3; 10 nucleotides line up with TRBD2. The J segment lost 2 bases and the V segment lost 2 bases, leaving 4 bases of the junction unmatched. There are 15 residues in the CDR3. The V gene's germline CDR1 is SQVTM and CDR2 ANQGSEA. CDR3 DNA sequence: TGCAGCGTTGAACTACTAGCGGGGTTCACAGATACGCAGTATTTT. It codes for CSVELLAGFTDTQYF.